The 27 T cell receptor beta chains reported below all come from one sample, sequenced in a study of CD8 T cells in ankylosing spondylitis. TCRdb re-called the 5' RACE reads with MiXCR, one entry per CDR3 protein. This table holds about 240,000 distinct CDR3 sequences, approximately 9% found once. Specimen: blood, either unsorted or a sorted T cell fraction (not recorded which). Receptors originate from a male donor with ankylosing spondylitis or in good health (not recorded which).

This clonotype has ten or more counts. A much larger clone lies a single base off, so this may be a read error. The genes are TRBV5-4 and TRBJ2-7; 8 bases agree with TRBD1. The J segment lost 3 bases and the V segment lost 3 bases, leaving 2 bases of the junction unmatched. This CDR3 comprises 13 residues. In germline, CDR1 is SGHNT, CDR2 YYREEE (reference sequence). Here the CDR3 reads CASSSGQDYEQYF. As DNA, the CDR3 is TGTGCCAGCAGCTCGGGACAGGACTACGAGCAGTACTTC.

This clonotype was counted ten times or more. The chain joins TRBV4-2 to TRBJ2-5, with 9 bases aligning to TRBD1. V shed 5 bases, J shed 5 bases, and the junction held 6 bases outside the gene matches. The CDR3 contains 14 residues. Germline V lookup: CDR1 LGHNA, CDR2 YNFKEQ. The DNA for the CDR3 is TGTGCCAGCAGCAGTGGACAGGGGTACGAGACCCAGTACTTC. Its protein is CASSSGQGYETQYF.

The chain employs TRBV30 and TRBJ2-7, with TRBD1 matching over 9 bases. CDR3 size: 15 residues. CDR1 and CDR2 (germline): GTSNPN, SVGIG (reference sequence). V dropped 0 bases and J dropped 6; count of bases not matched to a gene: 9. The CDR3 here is CAWSVLLGTGSEQYF. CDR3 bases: TGTGCCTGGAGTGTACTTTTAGGGACAGGGAGCGAGCAGTACTTC.

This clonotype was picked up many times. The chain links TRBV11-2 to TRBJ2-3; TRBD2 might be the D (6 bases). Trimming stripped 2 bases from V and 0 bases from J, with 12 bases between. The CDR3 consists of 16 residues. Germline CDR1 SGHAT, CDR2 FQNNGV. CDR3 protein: CASSLRTGVSTDTQYF. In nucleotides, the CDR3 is TGTGCCAGCAGCTTAAGAACGGGGGTGAGCACAGATACGCAGTATTTT.

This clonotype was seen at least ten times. The CDR3 nucleotides read TGTGCCAGCAGCCAAGCGCATTTTGGTGGAAGCTATGGCTACACCTTC. Translation gives CASSQAHFGGSYGYTF. This chain uses TRBV3-1 with TRBJ1-2, with D unresolved. The CDR3 is made up of 16 amino acids. V lost 1 base to trimming and J lost 4 bases, with 16 bases between them. Germline V CDR1 and CDR2: LGHDT, YNNKEL (reference sequence). Looking up the rest from reference TRBV3-1 and TRBJ1-2 gives the full variable domain: DTAVSQTPKYLVTQMGNDKSIKCEQNLGHDTMYWYKQDSKKFLKIMFSYNNKELIINETVPNRFSPKSPDKAHLNLHINSLELGDSAVYFCASSQAHFGGSYGYTFGSGTRLTVV.

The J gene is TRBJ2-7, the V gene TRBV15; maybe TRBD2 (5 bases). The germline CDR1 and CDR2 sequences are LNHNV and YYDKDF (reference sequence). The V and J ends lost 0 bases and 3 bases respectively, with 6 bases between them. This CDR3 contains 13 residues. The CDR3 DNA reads TGTGCCACCAGCAGAGAAGGGAGCTACGAGCAGTACTTC. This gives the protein CATSREGSYEQYF.

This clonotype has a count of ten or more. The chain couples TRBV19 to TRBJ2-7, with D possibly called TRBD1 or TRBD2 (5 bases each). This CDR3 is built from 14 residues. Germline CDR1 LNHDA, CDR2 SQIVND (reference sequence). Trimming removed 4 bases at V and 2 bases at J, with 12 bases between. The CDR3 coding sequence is TGTGCCAGTAGTACCGAACGGGGACCCTACGAGCAGTACTTC. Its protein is CASSTERGPYEQYF.

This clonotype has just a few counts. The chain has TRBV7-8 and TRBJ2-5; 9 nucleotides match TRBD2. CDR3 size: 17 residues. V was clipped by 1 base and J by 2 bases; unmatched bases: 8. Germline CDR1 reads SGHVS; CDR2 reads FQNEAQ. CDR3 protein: CASSLELRGGRQETQYF. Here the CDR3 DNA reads TGTGCCAGCAGCTTAGAGTTGCGGGGGGGCCGACAAGAGACCCAGTACTTC.

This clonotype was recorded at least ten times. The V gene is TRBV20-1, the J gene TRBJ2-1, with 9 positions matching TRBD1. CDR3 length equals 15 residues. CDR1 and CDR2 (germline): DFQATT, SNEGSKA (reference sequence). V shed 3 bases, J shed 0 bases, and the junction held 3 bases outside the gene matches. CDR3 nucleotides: TGCAGTGCTAGGGGGACAGGGCGCTCCTACAATGAGCAGTTCTTC. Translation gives CSARGTGRSYNEQFF.

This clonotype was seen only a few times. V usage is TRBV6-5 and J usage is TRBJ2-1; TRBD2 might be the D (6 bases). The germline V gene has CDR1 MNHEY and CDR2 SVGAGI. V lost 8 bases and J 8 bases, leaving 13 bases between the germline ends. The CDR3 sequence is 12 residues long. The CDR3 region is CASSAGQDEQFF. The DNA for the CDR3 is TGTGCCAGCTCTGCGGGGCAGGATGAGCAGTTCTTC.

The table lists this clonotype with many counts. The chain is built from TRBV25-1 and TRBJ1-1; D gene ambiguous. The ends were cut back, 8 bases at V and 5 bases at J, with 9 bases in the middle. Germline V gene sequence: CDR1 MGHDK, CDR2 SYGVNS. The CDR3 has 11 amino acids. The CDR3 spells CASRSGTEAFF. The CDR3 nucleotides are TGTGCCAGCCGGAGTGGGACTGAAGCTTTCTTT.

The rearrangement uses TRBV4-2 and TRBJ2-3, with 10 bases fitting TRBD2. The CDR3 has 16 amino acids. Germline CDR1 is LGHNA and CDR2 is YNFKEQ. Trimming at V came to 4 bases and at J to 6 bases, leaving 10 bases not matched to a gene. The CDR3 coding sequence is TGTGCCAGCAGCCGGGCGGACCTAGCGGGAGACGATACGCAGTATTTT. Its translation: CASSRADLAGDDTQYF.

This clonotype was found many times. CDR3 sequence (DNA): TGTGCCAGCAGCCCCGTCACAGGGAACACCGGGGAGCTGTTTTTT. Amino acid sequence: CASSPVTGNTGELFF. The chain uses TRBV7-3 and TRBJ2-2; D possibly corresponds to TRBD1 (5 bases). Per germline, CDR1 SGHTA and CDR2 FQGTGA. The V and J ends lost 5 bases and 1 base respectively, with 11 bases between them. The CDR3 sequence is 15 residues long.

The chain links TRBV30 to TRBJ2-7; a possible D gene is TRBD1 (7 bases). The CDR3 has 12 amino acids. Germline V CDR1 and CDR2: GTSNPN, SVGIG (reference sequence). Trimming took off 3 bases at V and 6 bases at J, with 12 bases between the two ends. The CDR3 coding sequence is TGTGCCTGGAGCAGGGGGGCTGGCGAGCAGTACTTC. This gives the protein CAWSRGAGEQYF.

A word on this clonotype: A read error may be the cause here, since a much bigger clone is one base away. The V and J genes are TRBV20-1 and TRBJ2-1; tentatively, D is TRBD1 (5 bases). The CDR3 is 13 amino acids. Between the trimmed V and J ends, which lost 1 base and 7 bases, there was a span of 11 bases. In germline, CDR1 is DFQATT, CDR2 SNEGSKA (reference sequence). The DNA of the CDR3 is TGCAGTGCTAGAGCCGTATCAGGGAATGAGCAGTTCTTC. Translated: CSARAVSGNEQFF.

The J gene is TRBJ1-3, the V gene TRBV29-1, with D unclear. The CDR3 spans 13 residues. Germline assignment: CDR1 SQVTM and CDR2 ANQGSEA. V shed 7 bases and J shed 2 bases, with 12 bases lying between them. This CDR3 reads CSAGAGTGNTIYF. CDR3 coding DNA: TGCAGCGCCGGAGCGGGAACTGGAAACACCATATATTTT.

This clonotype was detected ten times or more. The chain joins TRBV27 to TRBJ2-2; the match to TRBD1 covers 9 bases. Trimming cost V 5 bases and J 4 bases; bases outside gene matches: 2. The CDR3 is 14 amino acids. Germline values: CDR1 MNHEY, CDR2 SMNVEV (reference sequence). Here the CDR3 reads CASSADRGTGELFF. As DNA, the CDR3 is TGTGCCAGCAGTGCGGACAGGGGCACCGGGGAGCTGTTTTTT.

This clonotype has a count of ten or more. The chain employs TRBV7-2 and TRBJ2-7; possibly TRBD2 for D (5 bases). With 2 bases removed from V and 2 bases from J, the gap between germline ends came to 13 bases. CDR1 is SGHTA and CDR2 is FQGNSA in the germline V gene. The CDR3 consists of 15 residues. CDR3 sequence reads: CASSLSPSGAYEQYF. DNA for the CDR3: TGTGCCAGCAGCTTATCCCCCAGCGGAGCCTACGAGCAGTACTTC.

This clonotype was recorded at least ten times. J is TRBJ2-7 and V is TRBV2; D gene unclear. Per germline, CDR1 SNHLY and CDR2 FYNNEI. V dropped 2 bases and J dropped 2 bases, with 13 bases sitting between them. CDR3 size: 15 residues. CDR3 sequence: CASSEIPGTTYEQYF. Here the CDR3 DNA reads TGTGCCAGCAGTGAAATCCCTGGTACCACCTACGAGCAGTACTTC. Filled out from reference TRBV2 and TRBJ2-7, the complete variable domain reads EPEVTQTPSHQVTQMGQEVILRCVPISNHLYFYWYRQILGQKVEFLVSFYNNEISEKSEIFDDQFSVERPDGSNFTLKIRSTKLEDSAMYFCASSEIPGTTYEQYFGPGTRLTVT.

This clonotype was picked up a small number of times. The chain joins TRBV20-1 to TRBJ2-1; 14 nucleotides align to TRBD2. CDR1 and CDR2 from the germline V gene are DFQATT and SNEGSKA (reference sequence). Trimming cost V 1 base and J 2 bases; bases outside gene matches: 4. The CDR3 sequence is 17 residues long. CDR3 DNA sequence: TGCAGTGCTAGAGGGGGACTAGCGGGGGCCCCCTACAATGAGCAGTTCTTC. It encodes CSARGGLAGAPYNEQFF.

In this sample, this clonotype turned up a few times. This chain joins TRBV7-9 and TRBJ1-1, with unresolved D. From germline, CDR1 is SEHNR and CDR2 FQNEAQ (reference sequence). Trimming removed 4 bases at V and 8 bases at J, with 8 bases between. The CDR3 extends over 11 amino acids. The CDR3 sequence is CASSSQTEAFF. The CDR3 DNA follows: TGTGCCAGCAGCTCCCAGACCGAAGCTTTCTTT.

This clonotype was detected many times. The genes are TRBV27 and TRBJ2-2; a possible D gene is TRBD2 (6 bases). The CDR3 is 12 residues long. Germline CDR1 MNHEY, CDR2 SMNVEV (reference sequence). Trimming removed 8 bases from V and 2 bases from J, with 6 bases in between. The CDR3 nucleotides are TGTGCCAGCGGACTAAACACCGGGGAGCTGTTTTTT. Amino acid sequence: CASGLNTGELFF.

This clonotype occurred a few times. CDR3 in DNA: TGTGCCAGCAGCTTAGCAGACAGGGGGGCAGAGACCCAGTACTTC. Amino acid sequence: CASSLADRGAETQYF. This sequence joins TRBV7-2 and TRBJ2-5; 9 bases agree with TRBD1. Trimming removed 0 bases from V and 4 bases from J; junction bases left unmatched: 3. This CDR3 region has 15 residues. Looked up from germline, CDR1 is SGHTA and CDR2 is FQGNSA.

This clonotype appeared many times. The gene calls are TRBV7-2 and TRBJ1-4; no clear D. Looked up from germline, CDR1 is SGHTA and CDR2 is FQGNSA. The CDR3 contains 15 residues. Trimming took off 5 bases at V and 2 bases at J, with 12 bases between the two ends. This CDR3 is CASSLLKGTNEKLFF. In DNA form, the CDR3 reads TGTGCCAGCAGCCTCCTTAAGGGTACTAATGAAAAACTGTTTTTT.

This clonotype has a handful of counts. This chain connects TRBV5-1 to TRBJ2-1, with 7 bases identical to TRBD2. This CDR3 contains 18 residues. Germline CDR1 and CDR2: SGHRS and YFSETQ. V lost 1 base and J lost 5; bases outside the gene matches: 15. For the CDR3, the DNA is TGCGCCAGCAGCTTGAATCAGGCTAGCGGCTGGACCAACAATGAGCAGTTCTTC. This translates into CASSLNQASGWTNNEQFF.

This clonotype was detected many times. The CDR3 loop is CSAARESSGELFF. CDR3 coding DNA: TGCAGTGCTGCACGGGAGTCTTCCGGGGAGCTGTTTTTT. The J gene is TRBJ2-2, the V gene TRBV20-1, with D perhaps TRBD2 (6 bases). Trimming removed 5 bases from V and 6 bases from J, with 13 bases in between. The CDR3 has 13 residues. Germline values: CDR1 DFQATT, CDR2 SNEGSKA (reference sequence).

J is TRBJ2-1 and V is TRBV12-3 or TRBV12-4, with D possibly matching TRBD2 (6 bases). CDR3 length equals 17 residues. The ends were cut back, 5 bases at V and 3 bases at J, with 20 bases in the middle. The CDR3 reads CASSLGTAGSVYNEQFF. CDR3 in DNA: TGTGCCAGCAGTCTAGGGACCGCGGGGTCAGTCTACAATGAGCAGTTCTTC.